A selection of T cell receptor beta chains follows, all from one sample in a study of Ad26.COV2.S vaccination and SARS-CoV-2 variants. Some clones are missing from TCRdb's copy, which holds only in-frame ones; the method was immunoSEQ multiplex PCR. The table lists approximately 420,000 clones, roughly 90% of them singletons. This material consisted of peripheral blood, taken in a trial of Ad26.COV2.S vaccine versus placebo. These receptor sequences come from a person between 18 and 60 years old who received the Ad26.COV2.S COVID-19 vaccine or a placebo. Both conserved end residues are part of each CDR3. The order of the fields is clone size, D gene, J gene, V gene, CDR3 protein, CDR3 DNA. A D gene is named only where the DNA matches it firmly. Clone size, where shown, is once, few, many, or a class for clones that have expanded.

once	TRBD2	TRBJ2-7	TRBV7-6	CASSPYPTSGGSYEQYF	TGTGCCAGCAGCCCATACCCCACTAGCGGGGGGTCTTACGAGCAGTACTTC
few	NA	TRBJ2-7	TRBV24-1	CAPTYEQYF	TGTGCCCCGACCTACGAGCAGTACTTC
NA	NA	TRBJ1-6	TRBV15	CATSRDKGSLGVNSPLHF	TGTGCCACCAGCAGAGATAAGGGCAGCCTTGGGGTTAACTCACCCCTCCACTTT
NA	NA	TRBJ1-2	TRBV24-1	CATSGSDSPNYGYTF	TGTGCCACCAGTGGTTCCGACAGCCCTAACTATGGCTACACCTTC
once	NA	TRBJ1-3	TRBV6-6	CASSYHPESGNTIYF	TGTGCCAGCAGTTACCACCCTGAATCTGGAAACACCATATATTTT
NA	NA	TRBJ1-2	TRBV6-5	CASSRRGVVDYGYTF	TGTGCCAGCAGTAGGCGGGGGGTAGTCGACTATGGCTACACCTTC
few	NA	TRBJ1-2	TRBV2	CASIGSFYGYTF	TGTGCCAGCATAGGCAGCTTCTATGGCTACACCTTC
NA	NA	TRBJ1-6	TRBV19	CASSSRQDGDSPLHF	TGTGCCAGTAGCTCGAGACAGGATGGGGATTCACCCCTCCACTTT
NA	NA	TRBJ2-3	TRBV6-5	CASSYVGGFSDTQYF	TGTGCCAGCAGTTACGTCGGCGGCTTTTCAGATACGCAGTATTTT
NA	NA	TRBJ2-7	TRBV4-3	CASSQGGSSYEQYF	TGCGCCAGCAGCCAAGGGGGGAGCTCCTACGAGCAGTACTTC
NA	NA	TRBJ1-2	TRBV27	CASSLVWQGGGYTF	TGTGCCAGCAGTTTAGTGTGGCAGGGTGGTGGCTACACCTTC
NA	TRBD1	TRBJ2-1	TRBV7-9	CASTAWTGTNNEQFF	TGTGCCAGTACGGCATGGACAGGAACTAACAATGAGCAGTTCTTC
NA	TRBD1	TRBJ2-7	TRBV10-2	CASSQGAREQYF	TGCGCCAGCAGCCAGGGGGCGCGGGAGCAGTACTTC
NA	NA	TRBJ1-2	TRBV18	CASSPDRNYGYTF	TGTGCCAGCTCACCGGACAGAAACTATGGCTACACCTTC
NA	TRBD2	TRBJ2-3	TRBV4-2	CASSQDERGAADTQYF	TGTGCCAGCAGCCAAGATGAGCGGGGGGCAGCGGATACGCAGTATTTT
NA	NA	TRBJ2-5	TRBV6-2/TRBV6-3	CASSPTDSLRETQYF	TGTGCCAGCAGCCCGACGGACAGCTTGAGGGAGACCCAGTACTTC
once	TRBD2	TRBJ2-3	TRBV9	CASSVGIAGRTDTQYF	TGTGCCAGCAGCGTAGGAATAGCGGGGAGGACAGATACGCAGTATTTT
NA	NA	TRBJ1-5	TRBV19	CASSRGAGRRQPQHF	TGTGCCAGTAGTCGTGGGGCAGGTCGCCGGCAGCCCCAGCATTTT
NA	NA	TRBJ1-6	TRBV27	CASRVIRGTNAPSPLHF	TGTGCCAGCAGGGTGATAAGGGGAACGAACGCCCCTTCACCCCTCCACTTT
NA	NA	TRBJ2-7	TRBV11-2	CASSLDRGRTSSYEQYF	TGTGCCAGCAGCTTAGATCGGGGCAGGACCAGCTCCTACGAGCAGTACTTC
few	TRBD1	TRBJ1-2	TRBV24-1	CATSDPRQGGGYTF	TGTGCCACCAGTGATCCACGACAGGGGGGTGGCTACACCTTC
NA	NA	TRBJ1-5	TRBV6-5	CASSSKGSYSNQPQHF	TGTGCCAGCAGTTCTAAGGGCTCTTATAGCAATCAGCCCCAGCATTTT
few	NA	TRBJ2-7	TRBV27	CASSLVGQEQYF	TGTGCCAGCAGTCTGGTAGGGCAAGAGCAGTACTTC
NA	TRBD1	TRBJ2-7	TRBV28	CASSTRQGSYEQYF	TGTGCCAGCAGTACCCGACAGGGGTCCTACGAGCAGTACTTC
NA	NA	TRBJ1-2	TRBV28	CASSLYRAVDGYTF	TGTGCCAGCAGTTTATACAGGGCGGTAGATGGCTACACCTTC
NA	TRBD2	TRBJ2-5	TRBV4-2	CASSQDRGTSGFQETQYF	TGTGCCAGCAGCCAAGATCGAGGGACTAGCGGGTTCCAAGAGACCCAGTACTTC
many	TRBD1	TRBJ1-2	TRBV5-1	CASSLKGTGSGYTF	TGCGCCAGCAGCTTGAAGGGGACAGGGAGTGGCTACACCTTC
NA	NA	TRBJ2-3	TRBV19	CASSIIGGDTQYF	TGTGCCAGTAGTATTATAGGAGGAGATACGCAGTATTTT
NA	NA	TRBJ2-1	TRBV7-8	CASRERGRTDNEQFF	TGTGCCAGCAGGGAGAGGGGCAGGACGGACAATGAGCAGTTCTTC
NA	NA	TRBJ1-2	TRBV19	CASTPPGLGDYGYTF	TGTGCCAGTACCCCCCCGGGCCTTGGGGACTATGGCTACACCTTC
few	NA	TRBJ1-4	TRBV28	CASSLEGWANEKLFF	TGTGCCAGCAGTTTAGAGGGGTGGGCTAATGAAAAACTGTTTTTT
NA	NA	TRBJ2-2	TRBV5-4	CASSPAWGGSGELFF	TGTGCCAGCAGCCCGGCGTGGGGGGGCTCCGGGGAGCTGTTTTTT
NA	NA	TRBJ1-1	TRBV7-8	CASSLAADTEAFF	TGTGCCAGCAGCTTAGCCGCGGACACTGAAGCTTTCTTT
NA	NA	TRBJ1-3	TRBV9	CASSVALQGKGNTIYF	TGTGCCAGCAGCGTAGCTCTGCAGGGGAAGGGAAACACCATATATTTT
NA	TRBD2	TRBJ2-1	TRBV30	CAWSKGLAGGSYNEQFF	TGTGCCTGGAGCAAAGGACTAGCGGGGGGGTCCTACAATGAGCAGTTCTTC
NA	NA	TRBJ1-4	TRBV5-4	CASSPQPSGATEKLFF	TGTGCCAGCAGCCCCCAGCCTTCGGGGGCGACTGAAAAACTGTTTTTT
NA	TRBD1	TRBJ1-1	TRBV5-4	CASSLGQGAYTEAFF	TGTGCCAGCAGCTTGGGACAGGGGGCATACACTGAAGCTTTCTTT
NA	NA	TRBJ1-6	TRBV19	CASSSGRETYSPLHF	TGTGCCAGTAGTAGCGGACGGGAAACTTATTCACCCCTCCACTTT
NA	NA	TRBJ2-5	TRBV3-1/TRBV3-2	CASSQDGPGKETQYF	TGTGCCAGCAGCCAAGATGGTCCGGGTAAAGAGACCCAGTACTTC
NA	NA	TRBJ2-1	TRBV28	CASSRQILPYNEQFF	TGTGCCAGCAGTAGACAGATCCTACCCTACAATGAGCAGTTCTTC